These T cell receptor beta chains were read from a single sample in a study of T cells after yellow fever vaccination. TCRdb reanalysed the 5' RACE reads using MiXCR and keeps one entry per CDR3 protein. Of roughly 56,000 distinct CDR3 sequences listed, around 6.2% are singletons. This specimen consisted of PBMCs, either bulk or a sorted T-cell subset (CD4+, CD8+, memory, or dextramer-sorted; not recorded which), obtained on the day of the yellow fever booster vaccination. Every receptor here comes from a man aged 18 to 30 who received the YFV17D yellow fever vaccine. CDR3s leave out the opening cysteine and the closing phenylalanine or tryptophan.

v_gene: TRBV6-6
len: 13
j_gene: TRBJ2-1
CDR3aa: ASSPLAGHYNEQF

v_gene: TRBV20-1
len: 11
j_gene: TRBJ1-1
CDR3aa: SARVLGGPEAF

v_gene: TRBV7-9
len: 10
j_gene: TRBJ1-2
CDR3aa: ASSFELHGYT

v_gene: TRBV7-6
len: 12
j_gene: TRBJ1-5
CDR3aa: ASSLKQGAQPQH

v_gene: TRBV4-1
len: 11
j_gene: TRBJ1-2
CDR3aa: ASSPGGLYGYT

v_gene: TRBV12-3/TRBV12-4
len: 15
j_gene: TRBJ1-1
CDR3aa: ASSLLYGGPGSTEAF

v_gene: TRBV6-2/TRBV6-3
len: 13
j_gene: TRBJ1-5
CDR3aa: ASSRFTGGIQPQH

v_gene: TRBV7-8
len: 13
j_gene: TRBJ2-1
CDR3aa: ASSFWDRGYNEQF

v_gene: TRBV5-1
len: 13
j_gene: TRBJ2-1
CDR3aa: ASSHKSKLYNEQF

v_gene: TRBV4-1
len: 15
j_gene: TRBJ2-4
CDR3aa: ASSQISGWGAKNIQY

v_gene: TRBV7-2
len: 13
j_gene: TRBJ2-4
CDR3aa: ASSLYREGENIQY

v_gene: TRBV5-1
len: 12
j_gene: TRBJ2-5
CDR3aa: ASSPGQGVETQY

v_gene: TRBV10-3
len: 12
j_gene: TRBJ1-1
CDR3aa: AISPNGQGAEAF

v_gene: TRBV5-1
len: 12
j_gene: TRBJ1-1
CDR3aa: ASSTQGQNTEAF

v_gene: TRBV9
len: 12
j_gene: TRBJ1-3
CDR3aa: ASSVEGSGNTIY

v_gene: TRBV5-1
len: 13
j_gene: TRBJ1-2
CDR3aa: ASRPAYRVQSGYT

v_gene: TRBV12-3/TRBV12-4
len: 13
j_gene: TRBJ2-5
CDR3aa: ASSYLGQNQETQY

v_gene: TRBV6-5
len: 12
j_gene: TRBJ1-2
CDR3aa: ASSYSITSHGYT

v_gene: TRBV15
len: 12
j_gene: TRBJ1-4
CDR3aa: ATSREGPNEKLF

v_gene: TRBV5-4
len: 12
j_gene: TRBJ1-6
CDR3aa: ASSFGQSNSPLH

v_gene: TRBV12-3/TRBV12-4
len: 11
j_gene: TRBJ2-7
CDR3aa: ASSLGVSYEQY

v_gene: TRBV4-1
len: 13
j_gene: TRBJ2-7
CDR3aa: ASSHLAGATYEQY

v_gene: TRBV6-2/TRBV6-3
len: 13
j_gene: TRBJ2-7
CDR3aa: ASGNPRGAGNEQY

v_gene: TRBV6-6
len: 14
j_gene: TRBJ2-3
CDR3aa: ASGALGLAGTDTQY

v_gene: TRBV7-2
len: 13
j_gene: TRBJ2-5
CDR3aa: ASSLGRGGIETQY

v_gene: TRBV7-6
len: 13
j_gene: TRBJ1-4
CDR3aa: ASSLQAGVGEKLF

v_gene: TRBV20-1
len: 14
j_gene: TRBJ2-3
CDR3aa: SARLAGDLTTDTQY

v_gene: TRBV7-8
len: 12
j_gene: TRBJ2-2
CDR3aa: ASPDPSNTGELF

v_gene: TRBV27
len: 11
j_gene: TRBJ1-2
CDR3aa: ASSLSSRAGYT

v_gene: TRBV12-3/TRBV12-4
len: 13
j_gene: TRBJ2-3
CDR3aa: ASSFTGVITDTQY

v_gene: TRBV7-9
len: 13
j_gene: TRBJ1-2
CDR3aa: ASSFEGTPNYGYT

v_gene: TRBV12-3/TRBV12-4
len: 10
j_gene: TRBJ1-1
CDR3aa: ASSLAPSGAF

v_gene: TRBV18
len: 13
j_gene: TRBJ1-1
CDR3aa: ASSPQTGRGPEAF

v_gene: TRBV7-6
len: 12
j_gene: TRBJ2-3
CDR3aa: ASSFQGGTDTQY

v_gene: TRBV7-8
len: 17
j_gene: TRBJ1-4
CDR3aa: ASSLFRDRGRSLDEKLF

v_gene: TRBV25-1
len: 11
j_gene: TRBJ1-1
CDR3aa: ATQQGMNTEAF

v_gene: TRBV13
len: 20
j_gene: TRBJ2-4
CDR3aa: ASSPPLAGLARVTLAKNIQY

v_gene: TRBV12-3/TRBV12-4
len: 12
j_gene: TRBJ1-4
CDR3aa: ASSPYRSEEKLF

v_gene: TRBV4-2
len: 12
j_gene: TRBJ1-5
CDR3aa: ASSQEGVNQPQH

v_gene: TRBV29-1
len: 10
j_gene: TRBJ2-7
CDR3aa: SVRQGFYEQY